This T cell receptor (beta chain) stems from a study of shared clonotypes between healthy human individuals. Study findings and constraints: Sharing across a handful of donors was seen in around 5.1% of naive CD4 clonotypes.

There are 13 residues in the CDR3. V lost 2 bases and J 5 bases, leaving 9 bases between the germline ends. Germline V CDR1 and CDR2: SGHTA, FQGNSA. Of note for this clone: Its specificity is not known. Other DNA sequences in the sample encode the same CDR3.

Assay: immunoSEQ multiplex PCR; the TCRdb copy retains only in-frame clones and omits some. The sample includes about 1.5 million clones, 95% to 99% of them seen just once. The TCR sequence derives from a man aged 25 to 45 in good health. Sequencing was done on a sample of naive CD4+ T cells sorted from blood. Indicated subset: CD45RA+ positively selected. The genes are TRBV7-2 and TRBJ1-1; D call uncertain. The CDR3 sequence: CASSLYRDTEAFF. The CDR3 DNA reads TGTGCCAGCAGCTTATATAGGGATACTGAAGCTTTCTTT.